These 22 T cell receptor beta chains came from one sample sequenced in a study of blood T cell repertoires in COVID-19. The data were produced by immunoSEQ multiplex PCR, yet TCRdb's version contains in-frame clones alone and is incomplete. The data contain hundreds of thousands of clones, roughly 90% of them singletons. Material: peripheral blood. The receptors stem from a woman under 40 with acute or convalescent COVID-19.

V is TRBV2 and J is TRBJ1-2, with D hard to call. Trimming removed 0 bases at V and 8 bases at J, with 13 bases between. The length of the CDR3 is 14 residues. The germline CDR1 and CDR2 sequences are SNHLY and FYNNEI. The CDR3 region has the DNA TGTGCCAGCAGTGAAGCGCGGAACAGCGGAGGCTACACCTTC. Translation: CASSEARNSGGYTF.

The CDR3 protein is CASSSGTVSYEQYF. The CDR3 DNA is TGTGCCAGCAGCTCCGGGACAGTTAGCTACGAGCAGTACTTC. The V gene is TRBV5-6, the J gene TRBJ2-7; 7 bases fit TRBD1. The CDR3 is 14 amino acids. CDR1 SGHDT and CDR2 YYEEEE come from the germline V gene. The junction had 6 bases not matched to a gene; V was cut back by 3 bases and J by 3 bases.

This clone was detected only once. The rearrangement uses TRBV4-1 and TRBJ2-7, with TRBD2 identical over 14 bases. The germline CDR1 and CDR2 sequences are MGHRA and YSYEKL. The CDR3 contains 15 residues. V shed 4 bases and J 4 bases; nucleotides not matched to a gene: 3. The CDR3 sequence is CASSPGLAGVYEQYF. In nucleotides, the CDR3 is TGCGCCAGCAGCCCGGGACTAGCGGGGGTGTACGAGCAGTACTTC.

This clone was recorded once. This chain connects TRBV27 to TRBJ1-2, with 8 bases aligning to TRBD1. The CDR3 runs to 14 residues. In germline, CDR1 is MNHEY, CDR2 SMNVEV (reference sequence). The V gene end was trimmed by 6 bases and the J gene end by 4 bases; junction bases not matched to a gene: 7. CDR3 sequence (DNA): TGTGCCAGCAGAAGGGCAGGGGGCGTCTATGGCTACACCTTC. It is translated as CASRRAGGVYGYTF.

This rearrangement joins TRBV6-1 to TRBJ2-7; tentative D call: TRBD1 (6 bases). Germline V gene sequence: CDR1 MNHNS, CDR2 SASEGT. CDR3 length: 19 amino acids. V was cut by 0 bases and J by 3 bases, with 24 bases left in between. The CDR3 sequence is CASSEARSVSTGDFYEQYF. The CDR3 DNA is TGTGCCAGCAGTGAAGCAAGGTCGGTATCGACAGGTGATTTCTACGAGCAGTACTTC.

The chain is built from TRBV11-3 and TRBJ2-1; 15 bases fit TRBD2. CDR3 length equals 16 residues. Germline values: CDR1 SGHNT, CDR2 YENEEA. Germline trimming cut 5 bases from V and 6 bases from J; bases unmatched to any gene: 5. The CDR3 sequence: CASSLGLAGGLNEQFF. The CDR3 region has the DNA TGTGCCAGCAGCCTGGGACTAGCGGGGGGCCTCAATGAGCAGTTCTTC.

This chain joins TRBV11-2 and TRBJ1-1; D is ambiguous. The CDR3 has 13 amino acids. V was trimmed by 1 base and J by 11 bases, leaving 14 bases between them. Germline CDR1 SGHAT, CDR2 FQNNGV. CDR3 coding DNA: TGTGCCAGCAGCTTAGTTACCGTGATGGGCGCTTTCTTT. As protein: CASSLVTVMGAFF.

This clone was detected only a few times. The rearrangement links TRBV27 to TRBJ1-5; 9 bases match TRBD1. V dropped 4 bases and J dropped 9; count of bases not matched to a gene: 13. Per germline, CDR1 MNHEY and CDR2 SMNVEV (reference sequence). The CDR3 has 16 amino acids. The DNA for the CDR3 is TGTGCCAGCAGTTCAGGGGCTAACAGGGGGCGGGGGCCCCAGCATTTT. Translating it yields CASSSGANRGRGPQHF.

This rearrangement joins TRBV9 to TRBJ2-1; TRBD1 matches at 9 bases. Germline V gene sequence: CDR1 SGDLS, CDR2 YYNGEE. The CDR3 loop spans 15 amino acids. V lost 0 bases to trimming and J lost 8 bases; unmatched junction nucleotides: 6. In DNA form, the CDR3 reads TGTGCCAGCAGCGTAGAGGGACAGGGCTTCGATGAGCAGTTCTTC. Its protein is CASSVEGQGFDEQFF.

Notes on this clone: The junction does not match germline at one end; this may be a read error. J is TRBJ2-2 and V is TRBV2, with 13 nucleotides matching TRBD2. Germline assignment: CDR1 SNHLY and CDR2 FYNNEI. This CDR3 has 16 residues. The CDR3 loop is CASSVTSGGDTGELFF. CDR3 bases: TGTGCCAGTAGTGTTACTAGCGGGGGGGACACCGGGGAGCTGTTTTTT.

This clone was observed a single time. J is TRBJ1-4 and V is TRBV11-2; 9 bases agree with TRBD1. This CDR3 is 14 amino acids long. J lost 8 bases, V lost 3 bases, and 4 bases had no gene match. The germline CDR1 and CDR2 sequences are SGHAT and FQNNGV. The CDR3 reads CASSFGTGTEKLFF. The CDR3 DNA reads as TGTGCCAGCAGCTTCGGGACAGGGACCGAAAAACTGTTTTTT.

The rearrangement uses TRBV5-5 and TRBJ2-7; no clear D gene. The V end was cut by 1 base, the J end by 2 bases, with 13 bases between. CDR1 SGHKS and CDR2 YYEKEE come from the germline V gene (reference sequence). The CDR3 is 15 residues long. DNA of the CDR3: TGTGCCAGCAGCTTGTTGGTTCAGGCCGCCTACGAGCAGTACTTC. Protein product: CASSLLVQAAYEQYF.

This clone was observed once. V usage is TRBV5-1 and J usage is TRBJ1-1, with TRBD1 as a possible D gene (6 bases). The CDR3 consists of 15 residues. Trimming removed 3 bases from V and 4 bases from J, with 16 bases in between. CDR1 is SGHRS and CDR2 is YFSETQ in the germline V gene. The CDR3 region has the DNA TGCGCCAGCAGCTCGAATGGGGGCGGCATCACTGAAGCTTTCTTT. It encodes CASSSNGGGITEAFF. The whole variable domain, filled in from reference TRBV5-1 and TRBJ1-1, reads KAGVTQTPRYLIKTRGQQVTLSCSPISGHRSVSWYQQTPGQGLQFLFEYFSETQRNKGNFPGRFSGRQFSNSRSEMNVSTLELGDSALYLCASSSNGGGITEAFFGQGTRLTVV.

This clone has only a few counts. The chain couples TRBV28 to TRBJ2-1, with 8 positions matching TRBD1. The CDR3 consists of 14 residues. V shed 3 bases and J 5 bases; nucleotides not matched to a gene: 3. Germline V gene data show CDR1 as MDHEN and CDR2 as SYDVKM. The CDR3 loop is CASSFATGDNEQFF. In nucleotides, the CDR3 is TGTGCCAGCAGTTTCGCGACAGGGGACAATGAGCAGTTCTTC.

This clone was observed a handful of times. The chain recombines TRBV7-2 with TRBJ1-2, with 9 nucleotides matching TRBD1. The CDR3 has 15 amino acids. Looked up from germline, CDR1 is SGHTA and CDR2 is FQGNSA. The junction had 11 bases not matched to a gene; V was cut back by 5 bases and J by 7 bases. CDR3 DNA sequence: TGTGCCAGCAGCGCCCGGGACAGGGCGGGTGTTGGCTACACCTTC. It codes for CASSARDRAGVGYTF.

This chain links TRBV28 with TRBJ2-5; TRBD2 matches 14 bases. The germline gives CDR1 MDHEN, CDR2 SYDVKM. V trimming: 5 bases; J trimming: 2 bases; junction bases outside the gene matches: 4. The CDR3 sequence is 16 residues long. This CDR3 reads CASSMTSGGAQETQYF. The CDR3 nucleotides read TGTGCCAGCAGTATGACTAGCGGGGGGGCACAAGAGACCCAGTACTTC.

The chain recombines TRBV6-5 with TRBJ1-1; TRBD1 matches at 10 bases. Germline CDR1 MNHEY, CDR2 SVGAGI. The CDR3 loop spans 13 amino acids. Trimming cost V 7 bases and J 10 bases; bases outside gene matches: 9. The CDR3 nucleotides are TGTGCCAGCATCCTCCCGGGGACAGGGGCAGCTTTCTTT. Encoded protein: CASILPGTGAAFF.

V and J are TRBV6-1 and TRBJ2-2, with D possibly TRBD2 on 5 matching bases. Germline CDR1 and CDR2: MNHNS and SASEGT. With 1 base removed from V and 7 bases from J, the gap between germline ends came to 10 bases. CDR3 length: 14 residues. CDR3 coding DNA: TGTGCCAGCAGTGAAGTTCCCGAGGGCGGGGAGCTGTTTTTT. Translating gives CASSEVPEGGELFF.

V is TRBV28 and J is TRBJ1-5; a weak D match, TRBD1 (6 bases). This CDR3 is 15 amino acids long. The germline CDR1 and CDR2 sequences are MDHEN and SYDVKM. Deletions cut 6 bases from V and 6 bases from J, with 18 bases between. This chain's CDR3 is CASSESHRVGQPQHF. For the CDR3, the DNA is TGTGCCAGCAGCGAAAGCCACAGGGTCGGTCAGCCCCAGCATTTT.

In this sample, this clone turned up a few times. The V and J genes are TRBV7-6 and TRBJ2-5, with TRBD2 matching over 11 bases. Germline V lookup: CDR1 SGHVS, CDR2 FNYEAQ. J gave up 5 bases and V 4 bases, and 6 bases lay outside the gene matches. This CDR3 is 15 amino acids long. The CDR3 sequence: CASSSTSGVGETQYF. The DNA for the CDR3 is TGTGCCAGCAGCTCGACTAGCGGGGTAGGGGAGACCCAGTACTTC.

The rearrangement links TRBV2 to TRBJ2-1; 9 nucleotides line up with TRBD1. CDR1 SNHLY and CDR2 FYNNEI come from the germline V gene. V shed 4 bases and J 8 bases; nucleotides not matched to a gene: 24. This CDR3 is built from 20 residues. CDR3 loop: CASSVRSFLVPGQGMDEQFF. CDR3 coding DNA: TGTGCCAGCAGTGTCCGGTCCTTTTTGGTCCCGGGACAGGGAATGGATGAGCAGTTCTTC.

The gene calls are TRBV24-1 and TRBJ2-2; D possibly corresponds to TRBD1 (5 bases). Between the trimmed V and J ends, which lost 3 bases and 4 bases, there was a span of 11 bases. Germline CDR1 and CDR2: KGHDR and SFDVKD. The CDR3 is 15 residues long. CDR3 sequence: CATSDLGQITGELFF. The CDR3 DNA sequence: TGTGCCACCAGTGATCTAGGACAAATCACCGGGGAGCTGTTTTTT.